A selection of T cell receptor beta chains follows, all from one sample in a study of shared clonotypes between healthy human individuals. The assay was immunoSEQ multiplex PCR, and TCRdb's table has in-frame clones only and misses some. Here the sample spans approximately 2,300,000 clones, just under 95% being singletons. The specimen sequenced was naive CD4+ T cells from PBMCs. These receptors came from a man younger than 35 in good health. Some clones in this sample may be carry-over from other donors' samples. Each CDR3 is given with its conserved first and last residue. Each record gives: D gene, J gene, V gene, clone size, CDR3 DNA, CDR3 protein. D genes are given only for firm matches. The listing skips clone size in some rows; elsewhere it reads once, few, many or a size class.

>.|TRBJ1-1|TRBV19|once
TGTGCCAGTAGTATAATTGGAGGGGGCACTGAAGCTTTCTTT
CASSIIGGGTEAFF
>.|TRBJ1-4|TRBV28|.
TGTGCCAGCAGTTTAATGGGGGCAACTAATGAAAAACTGTTTTTT
CASSLMGATNEKLFF
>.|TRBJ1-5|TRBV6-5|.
TGTGCCAGCAGAATCAGGGGTCGCAATCAGCCCCAGCATTTT
CASRIRGRNQPQHF
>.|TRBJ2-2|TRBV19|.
TGTGCCAGTAACTCGAACACCGGGGAGCTGTTTTTT
CASNSNTGELFF
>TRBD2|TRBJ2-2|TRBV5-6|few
TGTGCCAGCAGCTTCGGGAGGGGGGAGCTGTTTTTT
CASSFGRGELFF
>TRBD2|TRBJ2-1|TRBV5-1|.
TGCGCCAGCAGCGTGCGGGTACTAGCGGAGAACTACAATGAGCAGTTCTTC
CASSVRVLAENYNEQFF
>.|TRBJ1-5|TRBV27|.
TGTGCCAGCAGTTTTTCCCCGAGGGATCAGCCCCAGCATTTT
CASSFSPRDQPQHF
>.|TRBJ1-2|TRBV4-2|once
TGTGCCAGCAGCCAAGAATCGGGCAGACCCTACTATGGCTACACCTTC
CASSQESGRPYYGYTF
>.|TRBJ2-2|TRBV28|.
TGTGCCAGCAGTTTGTGGTTCGGGGAGCTGTTTTTT
CASSLWFGELFF
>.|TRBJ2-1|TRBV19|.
TGTGCCAGTACTCCAGCGGGCCAGTACAATGAGCAGTTCTTC
CASTPAGQYNEQFF
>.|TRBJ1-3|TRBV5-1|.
TGCGCCAGCAGCTCCGCTGGACAGCGAAACACCATATATTTT
CASSSAGQRNTIYF